Given below is one T cell receptor (beta chain) in context. Its antigen is not identified. The record originates from a study of chemoradiotherapy in HPV16-positive cancers. General observations from the study: In HPV16-positive patients, HPV-responsive T-cell expansion tracked better recurrence-free survival. During treatment, candidate HPV-specific clones and E7-related motifs expanded in tumor. Only two HPV16-positive patients supplied the functional HPV-specificity definition.

Germline V lookup: CDR1 SGHNT, CDR2 YYREEE (reference sequence). Trimming removed 3 bases at V and 4 bases at J, with 11 bases between. CDR3 length: 14 residues. Here immunoSEQ multiplex PCR was the method, and the copy in TCRdb shows in-frame clones only, minus some. The data show approximately 14,000 clones, just over 85% seen once. The receptor was isolated from a human donor with HPV-associated anogenital cancer. The starting material was blood, obtained from a patient who underwent chemoradiotherapy. The V call is TRBV5-4, the J call TRBJ1-3, with D possibly being TRBD1 (6 bases). The CDR3 sequence: CASSSDRIGNTIYF. The CDR3 coding sequence is TGTGCCAGCAGCTCGGACAGAATCGGAAACACCATATATTTT.